This T cell receptor (beta chain) was observed in a study of naive and memory T cell subsets. Study-wide results and caveats: Over 90% of naive TCR sequences appeared only once, unlike memory subsets. A few larger clonotypes appeared in naive repertoires, especially CD8, possibly memory cells re-expressing CD45RA. Naive and memory subsets had different power law exponents for TCR abundance.

Alpha and beta libraries were amplified separately from the second PCR onward. Cells stained for CD3, CD4, CD8, CD45RA, CD27 and viability were sorted into four CD45RA/CD27 subsets. Trimming took 8 bases from V and 2 from J; bases not matched to a gene: 9. This CDR3 spans 14 amino acids. Germline CDR1 is MNHEY and CDR2 is SMNVEV (reference sequence). In this sample, this clonotype turned up a few times. Its antigen is not known. Two oligonucleotides, mixed equimolar, formed the beta constant-region primer covering TRBC1 and TRBC2. The ligated cDNA underwent four PCR rounds using SP2 and nested alpha and beta constant-region primers. A single record per CDR3 protein comes from TCRdb applying MiXCR to the UMI-ligation and nested PCR reads. The sample has roughly 97,000 distinct CDR3 sequences, more than 12% seen once.

The sample comprised naive CD8+ T cells from blood. This receptor was taken from a human donor in good health. V gene TRBV27 combines with J gene TRBJ2-7; 7 bases map to TRBD2. The CDR3 sequence is CASGLAGVTYEQYF. CDR3 DNA: TGTGCCAGCGGTCTCGCGGGAGTCACCTACGAGCAGTACTTC.